Listed below are T cell receptor beta chains from one sample, sequenced in a study of blood T cells in healthy people across ages. Each CDR3 protein is one row after TCRdb ran MiXCR on the 5' RACE reads. The table lists approximately 770,000 distinct CDR3 sequences, about 62% of them singletons, with roughly 22% in the top ten. The sequenced material came from blood. These receptors were obtained from a man aged 30-40 years in good health. CDR3s include the opening cysteine and the closing phenylalanine or tryptophan. Each record gives: clone size, V gene, J gene, D gene, CDR3 DNA, CDR3 protein. The D gene is left open where the match is weak. The size of a clone is reported for some rows only, either as once, few or many, or as a class for expanded clones.

many,TRBV12-3/TRBV12-4,TRBJ2-7,.,TGCGCCAGCAGCTTGTACGAGCAGTACTTC,CASSLYEQYF
few,TRBV4-2,TRBJ2-7,.,TGTGCCAGCAGCCAAGTGGGAAGCTCCTACGAGCAGTACTTC,CASSQVGSSYEQYF
.,TRBV2,TRBJ1-5,.,TGTGCCAGCAGTCAGGGGAATTTCAATCAGCCCCAGCATTTT,CASSQGNFNQPQHF
many,TRBV4-3,TRBJ2-6,.,TGCGCCAGCAGCAAACAGGGTTCTGGGGCCAACGTCCTGACTTTC,CASSKQGSGANVLTF
few,TRBV20-1,TRBJ2-5,.,TGCAGTGCTACTCCCGGGGAGACCCAGTACTTC,CSATPGETQYF
.,TRBV29-1,TRBJ1-1,.,TGCAGCGTCGGGGCTAACACTGAAGCTTTCTTT,CSVGANTEAFF
.,TRBV28,TRBJ1-1,TRBD1,TGTGCCAGCAGCGACAGGGGGCTGATTGGGGCTGAAGCTTTCTTT,CASSDRGLIGAEAFF
few,TRBV7-2,TRBJ2-7,TRBD1,TGTGCCAGCAGCTTAGCTACAGGGGCTGTATACGAGCAGTACTTC,CASSLATGAVYEQYF
.,TRBV7-2,TRBJ2-6,.,TGTGCCAGCAGCTTCCTCCTAACTCCTGGGGCCAACGTCCTGACTTTC,CASSFLLTPGANVLTF
.,TRBV5-6,TRBJ2-5,.,TGTGCCAGCAGCTTAGGAGGACTCGAGAGCCAGTACTTC,CASSLGGLESQYF
.,TRBV7-2,TRBJ2-7,TRBD2,TGTGCCAGCAGCTTAGCCGTAGCGGGCGCCAACGAGCAGTACTTC,CASSLAVAGANEQYF
few,TRBV29-1,TRBJ2-7,.,TGCAGCGTGGCTACAGGTACCTCCTACGAGCAGTACTTC,CSVATGTSYEQYF
.,TRBV9,TRBJ2-3,TRBD2,TGTGCCAGCAGCGTATTCCCCCCCGGGAGGGCCATGGATACGCAGTATTTT,CASSVFPPGRAMDTQYF
.,TRBV12-3/TRBV12-4,TRBJ2-3,TRBD2,TGTGCCAGCAGGTCCGGGGGGGGGGCAAATACGCAGTATTTT,CASRSGGGANTQYF
.,TRBV20-1,TRBJ2-5,.,TGCAGTGCAGAGGGAAATCAAGAGACCCAGTACTTC,CSAEGNQETQYF
.,TRBV27,TRBJ1-1,TRBD1,TGTGCCAGCAGTTTGCGGGACAGGGGGACTGAAGCTTTCTTT,CASSLRDRGTEAFF
.,TRBV9,TRBJ2-7,.,TGTGCCAGCAGCGTAGGACCAGTCCCTGACGAGCAGTACTTC,CASSVGPVPDEQYF
.,TRBV24-1,TRBJ2-5,.,TGTGCCGCTGGAGGGTTCTCGAGAGAGACCCAGTACTTC,CAAGGFSRETQYF
.,TRBV7-2,TRBJ1-5,.,TGTGCCAGCAGCTTAGTGTTGGGGGGGAATCAGCCCCAGCATTTT,CASSLVLGGNQPQHF
.,TRBV20-1,TRBJ2-5,.,TGCAGTGCTAGAGAGACAGCCACCAGTAGGGGGACCCAGTACTTC,CSARETATSRGTQYF
few,TRBV4-2,TRBJ2-7,.,TGTGCCAGCAGCCATTACGGGGATGCCTACGAGCAGTACTTC,CASSHYGDAYEQYF
.,TRBV7-3,TRBJ2-5,.,TGTGCCAGCAGCTTAAATCCAGAAGAGACCCAGTACTTC,CASSLNPEETQYF
.,TRBV20-1,TRBJ2-4,.,TGCAGTGCTATGGCGTCAGTCAAAAACATTCAGTACTTC,CSAMASVKNIQYF
.,TRBV20-1,TRBJ2-1,TRBD2,TGCAGTGCTAGTTCTATTAATCGTGGACTAGCGGGAGGGAGCTACAATGAGCAGTTCTTC,CSASSINRGLAGGSYNEQFF
.,TRBV7-2,TRBJ1-1,TRBD1,TGTGCCAGCAGCCAGACTGGACAGGGTTCAGCTTTCTTT,CASSQTGQGSAFF
.,TRBV4-2,TRBJ2-5,TRBD1,TGTGCCAGCAGCCAAGATCCCGCCGGGACAGGGTTGGAGACCCAGTACTTC,CASSQDPAGTGLETQYF
.,TRBV20-1,TRBJ2-7,TRBD2,TGCAGTGCTATCCTTGGGACTAGCGGGGTTTACGAGCAGTACTTC,CSAILGTSGVYEQYF
once,TRBV7-9,TRBJ2-3,TRBD1,TGTGCCAGCAGCTCAGGGGGCCGGTGGACAGATACGCAGTATTTT,CASSSGGRWTDTQYF
.,TRBV6-5,TRBJ1-4,.,TGTGCCAGCAGGGGTGGGCGGGAAAAACTGTTTTTT,CASRGGREKLFF
.,TRBV6-1,TRBJ1-2,.,TGTGCCAGCAGGGGCTTTAAGGGAAAAGGCTACACCTTC,CASRGFKGKGYTF
.,TRBV7-2,TRBJ1-6,.,TGTGCCAGCAGCTCTAAGGGCTTCGGAAATTCACCCCTCCACTTT,CASSSKGFGNSPLHF
.,TRBV11-2,TRBJ2-1,.,TGTGTCAGCAGCTTCCCTCAGGGAGTCGGTGAGCGGTTCTTC,CVSSFPQGVGERFF
.,TRBV7-2,TRBJ2-1,.,TGTGCCAGCAGCGTCTCACGACAGATTAATGAGCAGTTCTTC,CASSVSRQINEQFF
.,TRBV19,TRBJ1-6,.,TGTGCCAGTAGTACCTCCAGGGATTCACCCCTCCACTTT,CASSTSRDSPLHF
.,TRBV4-3,TRBJ2-1,TRBD2,TGCGCCAGCAGCCAAGGAACTAGCGGGAGCGGGCAGTTCTTC,CASSQGTSGSGQFF
.,TRBV21-1,TRBJ2-4,.,TGTGCCAGCAGCAAAGAACCTCGAGGTGGAAACATTCAGTACTTC,CASSKEPRGGNIQYF